Sequencing of this T cell receptor (beta chain) was carried out in a study of T cells after yellow fever vaccination. Study outcomes and limitations: Detected again after the booster were most primary-vaccination clones, at 96% CD4 and 80% to 90% CD8. A weaker but faster secondary response was observed, peaking on day 5 versus 15.

This clonotype was seen only a few times. Its antigen is currently unknown. Between the trimmed V and J ends, which lost 2 bases and 5 bases, there was a span of 10 bases. Germline V gene sequence: CDR1 SGHRS, CDR2 YFSETQ. The CDR3 runs 13 residues. The TCR cDNA carried a universal primer site and UMIs from 5'RACE template switching. TCRdb re-called the 5' RACE reads through MiXCR, storing one row per CDR3 protein. The table lists hundreds of thousands of distinct CDR3 sequences, 20% to 25% of them singletons, with roughly a sixth in the top ten. The sequencing here drew on PBMCs, taken 21 days after the first yellow fever vaccination. The sequence was obtained from a man younger than 35 who received the YFV17D yellow fever vaccine. This chain joins TRBV5-1 and TRBJ1-1, with D possibly matching TRBD1 (5 bases). The CDR3 DNA follows: TGCGCCAGCAGCTTCCGACAGACGACTGAAGCTTTCTTT. This gives the protein CASSFRQTTEAFF.